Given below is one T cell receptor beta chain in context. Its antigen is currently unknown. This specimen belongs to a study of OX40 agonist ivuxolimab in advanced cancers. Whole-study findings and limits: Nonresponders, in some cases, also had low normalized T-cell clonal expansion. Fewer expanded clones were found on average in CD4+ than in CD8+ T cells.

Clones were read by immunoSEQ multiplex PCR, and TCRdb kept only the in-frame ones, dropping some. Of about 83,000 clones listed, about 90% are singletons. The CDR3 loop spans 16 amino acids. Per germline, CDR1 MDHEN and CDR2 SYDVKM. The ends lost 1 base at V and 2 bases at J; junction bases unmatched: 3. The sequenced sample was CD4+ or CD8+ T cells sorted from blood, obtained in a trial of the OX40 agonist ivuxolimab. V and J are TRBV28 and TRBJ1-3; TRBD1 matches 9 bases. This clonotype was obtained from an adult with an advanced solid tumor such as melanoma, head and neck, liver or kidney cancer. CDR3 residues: CASSLLGTGTGNTIYF. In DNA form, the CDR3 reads TGTGCCAGCAGTTTATTAGGGACAGGGACTGGAAACACCATATATTTT.